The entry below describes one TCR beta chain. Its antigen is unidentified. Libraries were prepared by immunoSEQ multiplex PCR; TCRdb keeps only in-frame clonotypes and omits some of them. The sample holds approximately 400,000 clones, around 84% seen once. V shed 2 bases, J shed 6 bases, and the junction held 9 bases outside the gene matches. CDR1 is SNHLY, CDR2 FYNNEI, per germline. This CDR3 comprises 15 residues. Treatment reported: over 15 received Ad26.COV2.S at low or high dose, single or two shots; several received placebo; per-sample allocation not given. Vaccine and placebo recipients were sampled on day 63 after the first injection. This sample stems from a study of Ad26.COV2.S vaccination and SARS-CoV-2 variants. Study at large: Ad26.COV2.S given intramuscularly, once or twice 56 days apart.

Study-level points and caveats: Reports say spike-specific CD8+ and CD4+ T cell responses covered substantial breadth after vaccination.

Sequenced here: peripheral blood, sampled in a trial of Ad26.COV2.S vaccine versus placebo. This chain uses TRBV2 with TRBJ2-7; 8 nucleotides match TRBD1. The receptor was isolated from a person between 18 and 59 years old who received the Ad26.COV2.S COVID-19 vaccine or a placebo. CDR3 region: CASSETGQAYGEQYF. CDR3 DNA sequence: TGTGCCAGCAGTGAAACGGGACAGGCATACGGCGAGCAGTACTTC. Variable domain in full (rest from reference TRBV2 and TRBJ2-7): EPEVTQTPSHQVTQMGQEVILRCVPISNHLYFYWYRQILGQKVEFLVSFYNNEISEKSEIFDDQFSVERPDGSNFTLKIRSTKLEDSAMYFCASSETGQAYGEQYFGPGTRLTVT.